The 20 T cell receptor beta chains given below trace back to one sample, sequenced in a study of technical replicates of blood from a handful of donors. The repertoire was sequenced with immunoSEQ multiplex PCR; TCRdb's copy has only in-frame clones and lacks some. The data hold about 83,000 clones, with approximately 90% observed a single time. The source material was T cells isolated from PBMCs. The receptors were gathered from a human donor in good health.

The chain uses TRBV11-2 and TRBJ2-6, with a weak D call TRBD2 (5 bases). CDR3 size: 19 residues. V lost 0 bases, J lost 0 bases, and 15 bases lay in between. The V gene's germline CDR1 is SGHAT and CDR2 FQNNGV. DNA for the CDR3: TGTGCCAGCAGCTTAGAATTGGACTGGCGTGACTCTGGGGCCAACGTCCTGACTTTC. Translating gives CASSLELDWRDSGANVLTF.

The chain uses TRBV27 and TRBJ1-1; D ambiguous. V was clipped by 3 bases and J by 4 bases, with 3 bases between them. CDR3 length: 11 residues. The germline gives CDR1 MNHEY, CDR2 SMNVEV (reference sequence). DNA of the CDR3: TGTGCCAGCAGTTTCGGCACTGAAGCTTTCTTT. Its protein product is CASSFGTEAFF.

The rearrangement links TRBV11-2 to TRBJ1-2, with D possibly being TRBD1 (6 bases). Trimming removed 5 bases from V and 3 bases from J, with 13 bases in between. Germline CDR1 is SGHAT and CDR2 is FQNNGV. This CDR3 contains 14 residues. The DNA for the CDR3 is TGTGCCAGCAGCCCGAACAGGGAGCACTATGGCTACACCTTC. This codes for CASSPNREHYGYTF.

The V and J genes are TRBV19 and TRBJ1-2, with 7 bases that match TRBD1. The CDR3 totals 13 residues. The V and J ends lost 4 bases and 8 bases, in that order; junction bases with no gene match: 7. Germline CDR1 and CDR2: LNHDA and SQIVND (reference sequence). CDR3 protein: CASSTQGTGGYTF. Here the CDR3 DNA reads TGTGCCAGTAGTACACAGGGGACGGGAGGCTACACCTTC.

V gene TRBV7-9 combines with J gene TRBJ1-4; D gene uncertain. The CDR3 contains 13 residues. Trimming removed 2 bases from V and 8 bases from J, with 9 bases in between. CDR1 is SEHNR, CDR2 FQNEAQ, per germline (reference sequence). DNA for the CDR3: TGTGCCAGCAGCTTACAGGCCGAGGAAAAACTGTTTTTT. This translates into CASSLQAEEKLFF.

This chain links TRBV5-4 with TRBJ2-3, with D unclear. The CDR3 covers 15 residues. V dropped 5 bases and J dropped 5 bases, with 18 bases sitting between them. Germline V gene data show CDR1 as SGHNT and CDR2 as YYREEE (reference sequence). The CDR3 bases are TGTGCCAGCAGTAACCGAGGCCGATCGGGAGATACGCAGTATTTT. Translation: CASSNRGRSGDTQYF.

As DNA, the CDR3 is TGTGCCAGCAGTGGACAGGGGGCGAGTGGAAACACCATATATTTT. It specifies CASSGQGASGNTIYF. The rearrangement joins TRBV6-5 to TRBJ1-3, with 11 bases lining up with TRBD1. CDR1 is MNHEY, CDR2 SVGAGI, per germline. V lost 5 bases, J lost 3 bases, and 3 bases stayed unmatched. The CDR3 sequence is 15 residues long.

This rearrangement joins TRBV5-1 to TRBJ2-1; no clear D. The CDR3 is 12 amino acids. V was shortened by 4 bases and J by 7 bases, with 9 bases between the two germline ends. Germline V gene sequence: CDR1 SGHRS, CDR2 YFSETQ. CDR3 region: CASSLGPNEQFF. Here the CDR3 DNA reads TGCGCCAGCAGCCTAGGTCCTAATGAGCAGTTCTTC.

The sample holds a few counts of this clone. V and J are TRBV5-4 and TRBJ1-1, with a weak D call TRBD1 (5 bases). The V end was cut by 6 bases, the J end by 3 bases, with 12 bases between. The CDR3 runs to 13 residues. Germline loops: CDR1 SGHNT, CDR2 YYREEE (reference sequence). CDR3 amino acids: CASTRTGDTEAFF. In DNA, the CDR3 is TGTGCCAGCACCAGGACGGGGGACACTGAAGCTTTCTTT.

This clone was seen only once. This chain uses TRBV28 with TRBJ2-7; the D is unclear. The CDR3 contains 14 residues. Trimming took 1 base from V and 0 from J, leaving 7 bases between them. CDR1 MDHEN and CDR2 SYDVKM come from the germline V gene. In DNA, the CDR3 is TGTGCCAGCAGTTTATTCGGGTTCTCCTACGAGCAGTACTTC. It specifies CASSLFGFSYEQYF.

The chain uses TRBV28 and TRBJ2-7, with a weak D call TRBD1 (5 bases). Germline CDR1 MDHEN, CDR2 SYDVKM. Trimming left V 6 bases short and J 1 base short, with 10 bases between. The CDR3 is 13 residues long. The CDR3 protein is CASSGHSSYEQYF. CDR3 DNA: TGTGCCAGCAGCGGACACTCTTCCTACGAGCAGTACTTC.

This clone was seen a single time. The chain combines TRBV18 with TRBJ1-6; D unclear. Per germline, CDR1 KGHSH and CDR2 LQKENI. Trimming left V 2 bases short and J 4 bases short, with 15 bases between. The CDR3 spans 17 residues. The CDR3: CASSPREMHGYNSPLHF. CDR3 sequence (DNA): TGTGCCAGCTCACCAAGGGAGATGCATGGGTATAATTCACCCCTCCACTTT.

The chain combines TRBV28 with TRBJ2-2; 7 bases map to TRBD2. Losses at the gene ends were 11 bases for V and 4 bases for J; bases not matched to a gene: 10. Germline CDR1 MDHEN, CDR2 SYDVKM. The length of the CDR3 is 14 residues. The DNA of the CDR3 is TGTGCCGCCCGTTTGGGGGGGACCACCGGGGAGCTGTTTTTT. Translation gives CAARLGGTTGELFF.

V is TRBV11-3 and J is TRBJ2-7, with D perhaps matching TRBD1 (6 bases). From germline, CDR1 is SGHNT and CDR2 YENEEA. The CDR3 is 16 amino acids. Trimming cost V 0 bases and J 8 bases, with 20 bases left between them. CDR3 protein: CASSLDYRGSPYKQYF. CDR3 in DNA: TGTGCCAGCAGCTTAGATTATAGGGGGTCACCGTACAAGCAGTACTTC.

The chain's CDR3 is CASSASNRVYGYTF. For the CDR3, the DNA is TGTGCCAGCAGCGCATCTAACAGGGTGTATGGCTACACCTTC. This rearrangement joins TRBV9 to TRBJ1-2, with a possible D match to TRBD1 (6 bases). Germline lookup yields CDR1 SGDLS and CDR2 YYNGEE. Trimming stripped 3 bases from V and 5 bases from J, with 14 bases between. The CDR3 loop spans 14 amino acids.

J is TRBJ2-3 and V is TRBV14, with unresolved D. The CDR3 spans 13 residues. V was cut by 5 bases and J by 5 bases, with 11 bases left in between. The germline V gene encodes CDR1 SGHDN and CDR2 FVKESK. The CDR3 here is CASSSGPRDTQYF. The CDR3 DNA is TGTGCCAGCAGCTCGGGTCCGCGAGATACGCAGTATTTT.

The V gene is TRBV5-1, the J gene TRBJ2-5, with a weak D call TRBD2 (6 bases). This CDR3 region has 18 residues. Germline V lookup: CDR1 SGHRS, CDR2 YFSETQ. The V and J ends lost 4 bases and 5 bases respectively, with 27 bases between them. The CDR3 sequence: CASSPQKRGVAWSETQYF. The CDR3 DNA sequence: TGCGCCAGCAGCCCCCAAAAGCGCGGGGTTGCTTGGAGCGAGACCCAGTACTTC.

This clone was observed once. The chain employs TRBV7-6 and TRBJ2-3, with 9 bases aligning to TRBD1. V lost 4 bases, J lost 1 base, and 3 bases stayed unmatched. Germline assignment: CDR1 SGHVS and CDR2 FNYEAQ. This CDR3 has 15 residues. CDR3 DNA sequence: TGTGCCAGCAGCTCACAGGGGGCCGGCACAGATACGCAGTATTTT. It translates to CASSSQGAGTDTQYF.

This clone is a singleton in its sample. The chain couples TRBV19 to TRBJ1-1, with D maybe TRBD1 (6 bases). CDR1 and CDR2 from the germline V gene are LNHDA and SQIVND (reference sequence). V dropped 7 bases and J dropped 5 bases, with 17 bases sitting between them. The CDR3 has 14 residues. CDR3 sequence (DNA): TGTGCCAGTACTCAGCAGGGGTCCATTACTGAAGCTTTCTTT. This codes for CASTQQGSITEAFF.

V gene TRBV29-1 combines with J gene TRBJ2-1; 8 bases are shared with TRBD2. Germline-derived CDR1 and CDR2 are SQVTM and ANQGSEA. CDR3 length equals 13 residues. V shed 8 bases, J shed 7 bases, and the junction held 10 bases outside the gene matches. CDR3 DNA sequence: TGCAGCCACGCGGGACTAGTGATAAATGAGCAGTTCTTC. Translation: CSHAGLVINEQFF.